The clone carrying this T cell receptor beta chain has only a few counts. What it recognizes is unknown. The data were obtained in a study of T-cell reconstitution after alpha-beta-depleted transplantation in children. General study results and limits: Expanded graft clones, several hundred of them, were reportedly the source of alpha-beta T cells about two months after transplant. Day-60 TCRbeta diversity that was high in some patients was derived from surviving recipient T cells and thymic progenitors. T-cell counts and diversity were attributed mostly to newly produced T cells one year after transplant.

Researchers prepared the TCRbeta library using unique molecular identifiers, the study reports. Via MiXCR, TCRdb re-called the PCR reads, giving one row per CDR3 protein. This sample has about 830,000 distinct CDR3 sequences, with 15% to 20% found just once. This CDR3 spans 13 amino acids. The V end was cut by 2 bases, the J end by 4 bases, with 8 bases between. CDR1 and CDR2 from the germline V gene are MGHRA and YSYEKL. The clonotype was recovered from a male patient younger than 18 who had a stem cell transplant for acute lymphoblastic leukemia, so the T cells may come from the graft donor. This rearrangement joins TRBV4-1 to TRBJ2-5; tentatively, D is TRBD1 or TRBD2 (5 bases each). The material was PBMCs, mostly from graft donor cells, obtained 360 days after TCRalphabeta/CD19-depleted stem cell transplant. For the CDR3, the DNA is TGCGCCAGCAGCCAAATGGGGGTAGAGACCCAGTACTTC. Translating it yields CASSQMGVETQYF.